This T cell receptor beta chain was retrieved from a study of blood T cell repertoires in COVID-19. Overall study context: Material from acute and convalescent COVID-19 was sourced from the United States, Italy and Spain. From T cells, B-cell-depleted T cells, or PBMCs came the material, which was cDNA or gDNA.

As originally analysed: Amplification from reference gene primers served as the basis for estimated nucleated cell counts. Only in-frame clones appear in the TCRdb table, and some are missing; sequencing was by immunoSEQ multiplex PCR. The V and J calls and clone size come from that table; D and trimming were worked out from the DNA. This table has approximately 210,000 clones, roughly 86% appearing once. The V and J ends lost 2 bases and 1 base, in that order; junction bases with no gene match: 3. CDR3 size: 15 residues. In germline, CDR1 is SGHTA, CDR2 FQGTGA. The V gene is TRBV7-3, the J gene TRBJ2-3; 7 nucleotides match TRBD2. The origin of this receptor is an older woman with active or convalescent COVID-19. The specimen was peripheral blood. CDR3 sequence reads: CASSLGAGGTDTQYF. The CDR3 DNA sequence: TGTGCCAGCAGCTTAGGGGCGGGGGGCACAGATACGCAGTATTTT.